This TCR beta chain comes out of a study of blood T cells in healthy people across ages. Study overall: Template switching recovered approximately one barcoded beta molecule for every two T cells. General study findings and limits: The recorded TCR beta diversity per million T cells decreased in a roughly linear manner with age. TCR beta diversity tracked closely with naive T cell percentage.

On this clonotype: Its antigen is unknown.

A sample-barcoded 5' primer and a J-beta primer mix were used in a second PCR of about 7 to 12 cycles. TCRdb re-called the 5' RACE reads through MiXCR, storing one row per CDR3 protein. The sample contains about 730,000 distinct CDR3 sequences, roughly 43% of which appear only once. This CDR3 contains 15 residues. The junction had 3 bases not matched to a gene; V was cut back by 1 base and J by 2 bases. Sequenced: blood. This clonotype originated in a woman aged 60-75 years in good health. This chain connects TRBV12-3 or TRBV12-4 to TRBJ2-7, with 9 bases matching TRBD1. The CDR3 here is CASSLERTGAYEQYF. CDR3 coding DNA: TGTGCCAGCAGTTTAGAGAGGACAGGGGCCTACGAGCAGTACTTC.